This T cell receptor beta chain is from a study of vaccination effects on CD4 cells after COVID-19. A 10-day culture period preceded the isolation of CD4+ T cells. PCR showed that the person got SARS-CoV-2 infection at some point between March and December 2020. Two doses of either BNT162b2 or mRNA-1273 were given to each participant. On day 3 and again on day 7, half the medium was replaced with IL-2 medium. From germline, CDR1 is SQVTM and CDR2 ANQGSEA. V shed 7 bases and J 4 bases; nucleotides not matched to a gene: 10. The CDR3 has 14 residues. Using immunoSEQ multiplex PCR, the repertoire was profiled, and TCRdb retains in-frame clones only, with some absent. The table records 40,000 to 45,000 clones, less than 85% of them present only once. A note on this clone: The target antigen is unknown.

The input for sequencing was CD4+ T cells from PBMCs cultured without peptide, taken after COVID-19 vaccination. V usage is TRBV29-1 and J usage is TRBJ2-1; 7 nucleotides align to TRBD1. The origin of this receptor is a human donor who had a prior SARS-CoV-2 infection. The CDR3 nucleotides are TGCAGCGCCCGTCCGGGACAGTCTTACAATGAGCAGTTCTTC. Its protein product is CSARPGQSYNEQFF.